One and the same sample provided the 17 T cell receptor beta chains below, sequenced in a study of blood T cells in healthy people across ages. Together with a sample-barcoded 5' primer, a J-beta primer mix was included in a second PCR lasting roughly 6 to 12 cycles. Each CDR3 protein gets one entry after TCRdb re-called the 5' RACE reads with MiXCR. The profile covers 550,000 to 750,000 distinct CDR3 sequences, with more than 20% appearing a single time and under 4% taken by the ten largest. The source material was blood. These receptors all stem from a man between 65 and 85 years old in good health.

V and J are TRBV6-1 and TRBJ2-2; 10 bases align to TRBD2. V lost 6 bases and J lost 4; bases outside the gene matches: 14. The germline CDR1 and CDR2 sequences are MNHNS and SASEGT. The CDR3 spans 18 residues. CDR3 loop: CASRTFEAGGATTGELFF. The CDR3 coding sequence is TGTGCCAGCAGAACCTTCGAAGCGGGAGGGGCGACCACCGGGGAGCTGTTTTTT.

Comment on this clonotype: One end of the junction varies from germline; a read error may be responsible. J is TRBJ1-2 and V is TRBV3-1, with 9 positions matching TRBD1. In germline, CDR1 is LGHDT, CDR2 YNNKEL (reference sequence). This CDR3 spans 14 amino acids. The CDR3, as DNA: TGTGCCAGCGGCCAAGCGGGACAGGGAAGTGGCTACACCTTC. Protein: CASGQAGQGSGYTF.

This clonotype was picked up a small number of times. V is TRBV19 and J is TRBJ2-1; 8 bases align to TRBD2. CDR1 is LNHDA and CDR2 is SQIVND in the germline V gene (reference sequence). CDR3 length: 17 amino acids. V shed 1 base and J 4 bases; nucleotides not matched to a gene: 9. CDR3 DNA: TGTGCCAGTAGTATAGTAAGCGGGAGCAACCTTTACAATGAGCAGTTCTTC. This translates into CASSIVSGSNLYNEQFF.

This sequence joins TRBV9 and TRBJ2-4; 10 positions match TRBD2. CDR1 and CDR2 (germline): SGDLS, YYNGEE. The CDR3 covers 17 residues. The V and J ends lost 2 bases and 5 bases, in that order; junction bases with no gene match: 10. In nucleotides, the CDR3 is TGTGCCAGCAGCGTCTCTAGCGGGAGTAGAGGGGAAAACATTCAGTACTTC. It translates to CASSVSSGSRGENIQYF.

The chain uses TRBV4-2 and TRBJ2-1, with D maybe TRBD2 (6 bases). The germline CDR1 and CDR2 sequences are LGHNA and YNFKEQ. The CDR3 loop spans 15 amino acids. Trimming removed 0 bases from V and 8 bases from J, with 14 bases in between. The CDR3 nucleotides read TGTGCCAGCAGCCAAGAGGGGGGACGTAGGGATGAGCAGTTCTTC. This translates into CASSQEGGRRDEQFF.

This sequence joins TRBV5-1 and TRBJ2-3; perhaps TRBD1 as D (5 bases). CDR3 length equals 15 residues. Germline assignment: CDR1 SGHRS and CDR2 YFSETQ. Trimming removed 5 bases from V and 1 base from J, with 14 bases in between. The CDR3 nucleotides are TGCGCCAGCAGTCCAGACAGCGCGCGCACAGATACGCAGTATTTT. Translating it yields CASSPDSARTDTQYF.

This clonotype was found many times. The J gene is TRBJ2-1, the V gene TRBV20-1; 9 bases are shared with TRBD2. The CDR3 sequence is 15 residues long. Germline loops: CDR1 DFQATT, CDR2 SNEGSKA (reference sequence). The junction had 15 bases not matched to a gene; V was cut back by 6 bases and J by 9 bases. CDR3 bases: TGCAGTGCCCAAACGCTACTAGCGGGCTCTTCTGAGCAGTTCTTC. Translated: CSAQTLLAGSSEQFF.

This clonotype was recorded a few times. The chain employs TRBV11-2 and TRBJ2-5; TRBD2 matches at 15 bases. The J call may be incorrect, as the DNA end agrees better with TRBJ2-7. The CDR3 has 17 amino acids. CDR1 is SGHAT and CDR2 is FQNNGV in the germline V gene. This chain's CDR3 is CASSQPGLAGGSYEQYF. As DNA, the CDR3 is TGTGCCAGCAGCCAACCGGGACTAGCGGGAGGCTCCTACGAGCAGTACTTC.

The CDR3 DNA is TGCGCCAGCACCTCGGACAGGGAGGCTTCACCCCTCCACTTT. Translated, it gives CASTSDREASPLHF. V gene TRBV5-1 combines with J gene TRBJ1-6; 8 bases are shared with TRBD1. Per germline, CDR1 SGHRS and CDR2 YFSETQ. V gave up 6 bases and J gave up 9 bases; unmatched junction bases: 8. The CDR3 has 14 amino acids.

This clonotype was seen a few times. CDR3 loop: CASSSWSDRQETQYF. CDR3 coding DNA: TGTGCCAGCAGCTCATGGTCCGACCGCCAAGAGACCCAGTACTTC. V and J are TRBV5-5 and TRBJ2-5; D not certain. The CDR3 has 15 residues. V lost 3 bases, J lost 1 base, and 13 bases lay in between. CDR1 and CDR2 from the germline V gene are SGHKS and YYEKEE (reference sequence).

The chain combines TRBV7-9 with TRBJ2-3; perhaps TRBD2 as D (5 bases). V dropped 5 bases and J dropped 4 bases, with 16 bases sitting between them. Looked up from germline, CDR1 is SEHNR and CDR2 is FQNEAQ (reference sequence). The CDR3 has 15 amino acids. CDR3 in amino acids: CASSPSTSDPDTQYF. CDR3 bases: TGTGCCAGCAGCCCCAGCACTAGTGACCCAGATACGCAGTATTTT.

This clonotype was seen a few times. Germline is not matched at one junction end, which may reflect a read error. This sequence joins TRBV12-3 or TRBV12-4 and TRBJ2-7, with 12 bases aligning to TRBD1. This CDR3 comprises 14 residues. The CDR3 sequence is CASSTSGTGGSMDF. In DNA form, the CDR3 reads TGTGCCAGCAGCACGTCCGGGACAGGGGGCAGCATGGACTTC.

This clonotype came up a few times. The DNA of the CDR3 is TGTGCCAGCAGGCCCACTAGCGGGACATACGAGCAGTACTTC. This sequence encodes CASRPTSGTYEQYF. The chain carries TRBV6-2 or TRBV6-3 and TRBJ2-7; 10 bases are a match to TRBD2. V was pared by 6 bases and J by 4 bases, with 6 bases of the junction left unmatched. Germline loops: CDR1 MNHEY, CDR2 SVGEGT. The CDR3 totals 14 residues.

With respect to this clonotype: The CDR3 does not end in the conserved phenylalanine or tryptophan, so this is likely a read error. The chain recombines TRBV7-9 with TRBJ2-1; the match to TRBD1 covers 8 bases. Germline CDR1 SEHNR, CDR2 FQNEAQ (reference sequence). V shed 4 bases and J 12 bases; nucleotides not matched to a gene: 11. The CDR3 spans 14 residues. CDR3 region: CASSSWTGSDGQFS. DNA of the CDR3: TGTGCCAGCAGCTCGTGGACAGGGTCGGATGGGCAGTTCTCC.

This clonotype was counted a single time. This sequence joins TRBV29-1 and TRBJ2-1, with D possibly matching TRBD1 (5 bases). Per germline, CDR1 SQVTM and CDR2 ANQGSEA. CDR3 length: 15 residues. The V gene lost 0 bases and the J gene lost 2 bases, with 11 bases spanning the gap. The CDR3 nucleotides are TGCAGCGTTGAAGATCAGGGTTCGACCTACAATGAGCAGTTCTTC. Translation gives CSVEDQGSTYNEQFF.

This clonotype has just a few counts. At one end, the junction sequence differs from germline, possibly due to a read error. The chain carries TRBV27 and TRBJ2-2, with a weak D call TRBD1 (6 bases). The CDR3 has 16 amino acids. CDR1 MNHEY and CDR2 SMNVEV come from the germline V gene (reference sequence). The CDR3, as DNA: TGTGTCAGCAGTTTATTCTCAGGGGCTAACACCGGGGAGCCGTTTTTT. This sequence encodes CVSSLFSGANTGEPFF.

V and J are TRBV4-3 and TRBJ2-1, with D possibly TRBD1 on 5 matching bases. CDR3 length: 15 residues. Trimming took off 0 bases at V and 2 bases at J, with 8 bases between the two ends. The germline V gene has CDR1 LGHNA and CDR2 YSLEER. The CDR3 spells CASSQDRVAYNEQFF. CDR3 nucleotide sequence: TGCGCCAGCAGCCAAGACAGGGTTGCCTACAATGAGCAGTTCTTC.